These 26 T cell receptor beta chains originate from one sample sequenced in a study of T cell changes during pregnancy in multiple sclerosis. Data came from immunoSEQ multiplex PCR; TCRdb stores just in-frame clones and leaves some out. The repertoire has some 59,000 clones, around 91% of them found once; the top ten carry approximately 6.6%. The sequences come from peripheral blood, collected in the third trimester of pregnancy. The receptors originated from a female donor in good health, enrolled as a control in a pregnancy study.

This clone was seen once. Written as DNA, the CDR3 is TGTGCCAGCAGTGAGTGGGGAGCGGGAGCCAATGAGCAGTTCTTC. Its translation is CASSEWGAGANEQFF. The chain combines TRBV6-1 with TRBJ2-1; 8 bases align to TRBD2. V gave up 3 bases and J gave up 6 bases; unmatched junction bases: 7. The germline V gene has CDR1 MNHNS and CDR2 SASEGT. The CDR3 consists of 15 residues.

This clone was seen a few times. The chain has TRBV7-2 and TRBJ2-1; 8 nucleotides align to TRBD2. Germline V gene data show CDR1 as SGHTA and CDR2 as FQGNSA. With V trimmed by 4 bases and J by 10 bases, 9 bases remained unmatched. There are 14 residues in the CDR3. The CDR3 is CASSSTTVAGEQFF. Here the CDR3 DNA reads TGTGCCAGCAGCTCCACAACAGTAGCGGGGGAGCAGTTCTTC. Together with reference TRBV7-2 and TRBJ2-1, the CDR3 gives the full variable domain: GAGVSQSPSNKVTEKGKDVELRCDPISGHTALYWYRQSLGQGLEFLIYFQGNSAPDKSGLPSDRFSAERTGGSVSTLTIQRTQQEDSAVYLCASSSTTVAGEQFFGPGTRLTVL.

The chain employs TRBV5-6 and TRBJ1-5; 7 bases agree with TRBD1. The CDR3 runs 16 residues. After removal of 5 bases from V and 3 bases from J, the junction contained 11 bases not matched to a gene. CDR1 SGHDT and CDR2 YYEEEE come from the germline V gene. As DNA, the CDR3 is TGTGCCAGCAGAAGAGCAGGGGGAGCAGACAATCAGCCCCAGCATTTT. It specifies CASRRAGGADNQPQHF.

CDR3 sequence reads: CASTPGIPGANVLTF. The CDR3 DNA reads as TGTGCCAGCACCCCGGGGATCCCAGGGGCCAACGTCCTGACTTTC. The chain joins TRBV6-1 to TRBJ2-6; possible D gene TRBD2, 5 bases. Trimming pared 7 bases from V and 4 bases from J, leaving 14 bases between. Germline V gene data show CDR1 as MNHNS and CDR2 as SASEGT. The CDR3 loop spans 15 amino acids.

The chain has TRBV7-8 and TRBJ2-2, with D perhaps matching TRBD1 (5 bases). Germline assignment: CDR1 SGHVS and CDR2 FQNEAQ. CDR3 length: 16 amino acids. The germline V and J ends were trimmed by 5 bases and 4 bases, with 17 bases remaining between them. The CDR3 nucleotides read TGTGCCAGCAGCCGTCCGGGCAGGGTTAGCACCGGGGAGCTGTTTTTT. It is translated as CASSRPGRVSTGELFF.

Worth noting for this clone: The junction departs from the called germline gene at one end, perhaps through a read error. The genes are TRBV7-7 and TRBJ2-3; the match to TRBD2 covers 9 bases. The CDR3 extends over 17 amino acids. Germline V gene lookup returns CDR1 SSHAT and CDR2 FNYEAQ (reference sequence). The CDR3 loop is CASSLEIAGAGTDTQCF. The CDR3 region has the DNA TGTGCCAGCAGCCTCGAGATAGCGGGAGCGGGTACAGATACGCAGTGTTTT.

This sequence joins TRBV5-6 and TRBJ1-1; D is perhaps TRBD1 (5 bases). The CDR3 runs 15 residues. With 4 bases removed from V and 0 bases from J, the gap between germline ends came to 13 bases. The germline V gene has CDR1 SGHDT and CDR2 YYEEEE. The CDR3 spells CASSPRQIMNTEAFF. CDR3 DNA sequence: TGTGCCAGCAGCCCGAGACAGATCATGAACACTGAAGCTTTCTTT. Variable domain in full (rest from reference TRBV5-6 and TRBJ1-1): DAGVTQSPTHLIKTRGQQVTLRCSPKSGHDTVSWYQQALGQGPQFIFQYYEEEERQRGNFPDRFSGHQFPNYSSELNVNALLLGDSALYLCASSPRQIMNTEAFFGQGTRLTVV.

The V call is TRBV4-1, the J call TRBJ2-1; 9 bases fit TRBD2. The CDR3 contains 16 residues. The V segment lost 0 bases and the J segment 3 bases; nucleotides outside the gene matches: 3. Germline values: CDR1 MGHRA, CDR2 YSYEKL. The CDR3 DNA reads TGCGCCAGCAGCCAAGATGAGACTAGCGGCTACAATGAGCAGTTCTTC. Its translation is CASSQDETSGYNEQFF.

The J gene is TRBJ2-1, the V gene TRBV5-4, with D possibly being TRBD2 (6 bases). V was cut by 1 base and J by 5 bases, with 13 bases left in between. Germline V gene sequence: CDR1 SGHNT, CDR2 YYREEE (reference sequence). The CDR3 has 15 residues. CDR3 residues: CASSLKRERDNEQFF. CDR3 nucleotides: TGTGCCAGCAGCTTGAAACGGGAGAGGGACAATGAGCAGTTCTTC.

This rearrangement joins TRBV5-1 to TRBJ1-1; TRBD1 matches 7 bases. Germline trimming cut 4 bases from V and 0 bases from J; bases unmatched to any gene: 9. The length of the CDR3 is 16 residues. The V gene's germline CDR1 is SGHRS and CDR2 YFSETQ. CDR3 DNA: TGCGCCAGCAGCACCCATGGGACAGACTTGAACACTGAAGCTTTCTTT. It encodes CASSTHGTDLNTEAFF.

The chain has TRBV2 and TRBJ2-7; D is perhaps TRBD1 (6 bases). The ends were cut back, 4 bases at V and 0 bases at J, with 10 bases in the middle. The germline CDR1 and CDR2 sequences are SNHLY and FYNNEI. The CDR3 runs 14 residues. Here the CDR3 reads CASSVDSSSYEQYF. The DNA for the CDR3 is TGTGCCAGCAGTGTGGACAGTAGCTCCTACGAGCAGTACTTC.

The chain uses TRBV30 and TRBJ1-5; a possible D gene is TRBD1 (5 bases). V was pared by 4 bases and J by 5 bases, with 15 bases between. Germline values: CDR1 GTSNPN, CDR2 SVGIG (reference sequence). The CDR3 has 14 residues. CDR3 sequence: CAWNEQGGYQPQHF. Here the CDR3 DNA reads TGTGCCTGGAATGAGCAGGGTGGATATCAGCCCCAGCATTTT.

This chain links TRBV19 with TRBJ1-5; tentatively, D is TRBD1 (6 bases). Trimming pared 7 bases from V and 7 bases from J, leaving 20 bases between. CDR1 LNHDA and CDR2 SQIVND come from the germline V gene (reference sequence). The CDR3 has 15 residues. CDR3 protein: CASKTGGAQGQPQHF. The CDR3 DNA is TGTGCCAGTAAGACGGGGGGGGCGCAGGGACAGCCCCAGCATTTT.

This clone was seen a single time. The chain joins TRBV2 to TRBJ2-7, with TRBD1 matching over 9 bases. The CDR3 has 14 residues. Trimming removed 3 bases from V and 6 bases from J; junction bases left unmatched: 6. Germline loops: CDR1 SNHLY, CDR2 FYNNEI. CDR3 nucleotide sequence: TGTGCCAGCAGTGAGAGGACAGGGGTACTCGAGCAGTACTTC. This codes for CASSERTGVLEQYF.

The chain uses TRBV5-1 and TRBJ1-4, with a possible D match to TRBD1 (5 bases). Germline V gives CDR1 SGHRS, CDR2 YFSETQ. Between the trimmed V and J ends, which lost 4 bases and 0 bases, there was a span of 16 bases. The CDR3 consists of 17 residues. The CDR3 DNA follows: TGCGCCAGCAGCCGTGGGGCAGTCCCTTCAACTAATGAAAAACTGTTTTTT. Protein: CASSRGAVPSTNEKLFF.

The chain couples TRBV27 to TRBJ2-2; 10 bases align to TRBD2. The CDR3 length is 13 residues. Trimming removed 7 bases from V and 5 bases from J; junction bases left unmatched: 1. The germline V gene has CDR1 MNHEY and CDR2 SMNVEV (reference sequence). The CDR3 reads CASKGLATGELFF. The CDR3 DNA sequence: TGTGCCAGCAAGGGACTAGCGACCGGGGAGCTGTTTTTT.

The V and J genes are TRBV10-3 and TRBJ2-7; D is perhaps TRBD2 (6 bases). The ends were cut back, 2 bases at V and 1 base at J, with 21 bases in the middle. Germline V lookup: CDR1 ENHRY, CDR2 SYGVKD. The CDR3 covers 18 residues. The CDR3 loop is CAISEGLANSLVSYEQYF. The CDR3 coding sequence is TGTGCCATCAGTGAGGGGCTAGCGAATTCCCTCGTGTCCTACGAGCAGTACTTC.

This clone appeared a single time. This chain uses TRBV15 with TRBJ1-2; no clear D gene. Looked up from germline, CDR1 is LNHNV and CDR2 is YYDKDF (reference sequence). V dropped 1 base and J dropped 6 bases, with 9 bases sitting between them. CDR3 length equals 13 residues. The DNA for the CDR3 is TGTGCCACCAGCAGAGGCAGGTTTGATGGCTACACCTTC. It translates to CATSRGRFDGYTF.

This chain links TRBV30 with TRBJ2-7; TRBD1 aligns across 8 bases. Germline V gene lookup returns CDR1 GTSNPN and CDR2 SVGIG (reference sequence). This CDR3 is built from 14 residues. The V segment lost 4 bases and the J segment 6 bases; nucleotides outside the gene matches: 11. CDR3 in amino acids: CAWTRGQGAGEQYF. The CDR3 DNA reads TGTGCCTGGACCCGAGGGCAGGGGGCGGGCGAGCAGTACTTC. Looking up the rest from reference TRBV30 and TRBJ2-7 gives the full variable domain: SQTIHQWPATLVQPVGSPLSLECTVEGTSNPNLYWYRQAAGRGLQLLFYSVGIGQISSEVPQNLSASRPQDRQFILSSKKLLLSDSGFYLCAWTRGQGAGEQYFGPGTRLTVT.

The DNA for the CDR3 is TGTGCCAGCAGCTTAGGGGTAGCGGGAGGACGGTTCTTC. Translation: CASSLGVAGGRFF. The chain uses TRBV11-2 and TRBJ2-1; 10 bases line up with TRBD2. The CDR3 spans 13 residues. After removal of 1 base from V and 15 bases from J, the junction contained 6 bases not matched to a gene. Germline V gives CDR1 SGHAT, CDR2 FQNNGV.

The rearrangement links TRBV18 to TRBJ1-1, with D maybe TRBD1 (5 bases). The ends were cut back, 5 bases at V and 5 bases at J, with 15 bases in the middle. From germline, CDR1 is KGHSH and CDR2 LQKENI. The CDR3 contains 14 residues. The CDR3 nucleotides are TGTGCCAGCTCATCGGGACTCGGGCGGACTGAAGCTTTCTTT. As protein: CASSSGLGRTEAFF.

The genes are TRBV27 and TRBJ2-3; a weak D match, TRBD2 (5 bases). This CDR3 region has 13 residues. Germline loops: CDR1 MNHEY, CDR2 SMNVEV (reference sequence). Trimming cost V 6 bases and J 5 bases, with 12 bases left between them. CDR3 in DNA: TGTGCCAGCAGGGGCCCCGGACTAGATACGCAGTATTTT. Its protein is CASRGPGLDTQYF.

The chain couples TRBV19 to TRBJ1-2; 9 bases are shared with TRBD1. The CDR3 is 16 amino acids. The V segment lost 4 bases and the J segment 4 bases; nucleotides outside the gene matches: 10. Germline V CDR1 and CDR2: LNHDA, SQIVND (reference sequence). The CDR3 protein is CASSTGTGLDGYGYTF. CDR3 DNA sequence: TGTGCCAGTAGTACCGGGACAGGGCTCGACGGCTATGGCTACACCTTC.

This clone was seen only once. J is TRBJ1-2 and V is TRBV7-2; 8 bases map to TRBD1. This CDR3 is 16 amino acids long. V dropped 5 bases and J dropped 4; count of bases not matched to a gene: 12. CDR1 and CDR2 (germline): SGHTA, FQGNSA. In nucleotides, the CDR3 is TGTGCCAGCAGCCAGGACAGGGATTCAAGGATCTATGGCTACACCTTC. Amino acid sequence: CASSQDRDSRIYGYTF.

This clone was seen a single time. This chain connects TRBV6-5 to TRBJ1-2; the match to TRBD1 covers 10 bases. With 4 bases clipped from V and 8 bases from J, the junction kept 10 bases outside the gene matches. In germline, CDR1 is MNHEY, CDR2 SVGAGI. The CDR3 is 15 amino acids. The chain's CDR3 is CASSSTGTGAGGYTF. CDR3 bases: TGTGCCAGCAGTTCCACCGGGACAGGGGCCGGCGGCTACACCTTC.

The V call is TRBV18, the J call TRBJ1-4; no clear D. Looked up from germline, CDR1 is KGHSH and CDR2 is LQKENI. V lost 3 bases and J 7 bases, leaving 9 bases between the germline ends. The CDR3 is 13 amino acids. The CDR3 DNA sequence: TGTGCCAGCTCACCGAGGGAGGGTGAAAAACTGTTTTTT. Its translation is CASSPREGEKLFF.